The 32 T cell receptor beta chains below all came from one sample that was sequenced in a study of T-cell memory formation after mild COVID-19. TCRdb recomputed calls from the 5' RACE reads with MiXCR, one row per CDR3 protein. The table includes roughly 35,000 distinct CDR3 sequences, roughly 20% detected once. The material sequenced was PBMCs or a T cell subset sorted from them (not recorded which). These receptor sequences come from an adult who had mild COVID-19 (a few samples of this study predate the infection). Cell type and time point are not known.

This clonotype has ten or more counts. The chain links TRBV12-3 or TRBV12-4 to TRBJ2-1; D is unclear. The V and J ends lost 6 bases and 7 bases respectively, with 10 bases between them. The length of the CDR3 is 12 residues. The CDR3 reads CASSGNGNEQFF. As DNA, the CDR3 is TGTGCCAGCAGCGGTAACGGGAATGAGCAGTTCTTC.

V and J are TRBV6-5 and TRBJ1-1, with D maybe TRBD1 (6 bases). The CDR3 runs to 14 residues. CDR1 is MNHEY and CDR2 is SVGAGI in the germline V gene. Trimming shortened V by 2 bases and J by 1 base, and 8 bases separated the two germline ends. The CDR3: CASSYRGANTEAFF. DNA for the CDR3: TGTGCCAGCAGTTACCGGGGGGCGAACACTGAAGCTTTCTTT.

The sample holds many counts of this clonotype. The chain combines TRBV7-3 with TRBJ2-1; D is unclear. CDR3 length: 15 residues. Trimming took 1 base from V and 2 from J, leaving 9 bases between them. The germline CDR1 and CDR2 sequences are SGHTA and FQGTGA. The CDR3 protein is CASSLNRNPYNEQFF. CDR3 DNA sequence: TGTGCCAGCAGCTTAAATCGGAACCCCTACAATGAGCAGTTCTTC.

This clonotype was observed many times. The rearrangement uses TRBV20-1 and TRBJ1-1, with D unclear. Per the germline V gene, CDR1 is DFQATT and CDR2 is SNEGSKA (reference sequence). The CDR3 extends over 15 amino acids. The V end lost 2 bases, the J end lost 4 bases, and 17 bases lay between the germline ends. The CDR3 DNA reads TGCAGTGCTAGAAAGATGGTGTCCTCGGCCACTGAAGCTTTCTTT. Translated: CSARKMVSSATEAFF.

This clonotype has a count of ten or more. The genes are TRBV18 and TRBJ1-6; D possibly corresponds to TRBD1 (6 bases). Deletions cut 4 bases from V and 4 bases from J, with 11 bases between. The CDR3 extends over 15 amino acids. Germline V gene sequence: CDR1 KGHSH, CDR2 LQKENI. CDR3 coding DNA: TGTGCCAGCTCACAACGGACAGAGTATAATTCACCCCTCCACTTT. Translation: CASSQRTEYNSPLHF.

The DNA for the CDR3 is TGCGCCAGCAGTTGGCAGGGTGACAATGAGCAGTTCTTC. Encoded protein: CASSWQGDNEQFF. The rearrangement links TRBV5-1 to TRBJ2-1, with D tentatively TRBD1 (5 bases). In germline, CDR1 is SGHRS, CDR2 YFSETQ. V lost 5 bases to trimming and J lost 5 bases, with 11 bases between them. The CDR3 contains 13 residues.

This clonotype was recorded many times. The chain has TRBV6-1 and TRBJ2-7; 7 bases are shared with TRBD1. Germline V gene sequence: CDR1 MNHNS, CDR2 SASEGT. V gave up 5 bases and J gave up 3 bases; unmatched junction bases: 10. The CDR3 contains 15 residues. Here the CDR3 reads CASSQKGDRYYEQYF. CDR3 coding DNA: TGTGCCAGCAGTCAGAAGGGGGACAGATACTACGAGCAGTACTTC.

At least ten counts were recorded for this clonotype. The gene calls are TRBV5-1 and TRBJ2-7; TRBD1 matches 10 bases. V dropped 2 bases and J dropped 7; count of bases not matched to a gene: 9. Germline values: CDR1 SGHRS, CDR2 YFSETQ. This CDR3 has 15 residues. The CDR3 sequence: CASSLPGQGTREQYF. The CDR3 DNA reads TGCGCCAGCAGCTTACCGGGACAGGGGACGAGGGAGCAGTACTTC.

This clonotype was observed a handful of times. J is TRBJ2-7 and V is TRBV12-3 or TRBV12-4, with 12 bases fitting TRBD2. V dropped 6 bases and J dropped 4; count of bases not matched to a gene: 16. This CDR3 spans 18 amino acids. The CDR3 DNA follows: TGTGCCAGCAGCCAAACTAGCGGGGGGCCCCGGGGGGGATACGAGCAGTACTTC. It is translated as CASSQTSGGPRGGYEQYF.

The rearrangement links TRBV3-1 to TRBJ1-5; D is unresolved. The CDR3 is made up of 13 amino acids. Trimming shortened V by 0 bases and J by 7 bases, and 7 bases separated the two germline ends. The germline V gene has CDR1 LGHDT and CDR2 YNNKEL (reference sequence). The CDR3 coding sequence is TGTGCCAGCAGCCAAGAAGCCTGGCAGCCCCAGCATTTT. Protein sequence: CASSQEAWQPQHF.

The chain couples TRBV7-9 to TRBJ2-7, with TRBD1 matching over 9 bases. Germline V gene lookup returns CDR1 SEHNR and CDR2 FQNEAQ (reference sequence). The CDR3 is 17 residues long. Losses at the gene ends were 3 bases for V and 0 bases for J; bases not matched to a gene: 9. The CDR3 here is CASSFLSGTGFSYEQYF. As DNA, the CDR3 is TGTGCCAGCAGCTTCCTCTCCGGGACAGGGTTCTCCTACGAGCAGTACTTC.

CDR3 DNA: TGCGCCAGCAGCCAAAGAGGTCTAAATACGCAGTATTTT. It specifies CASSQRGLNTQYF. The V gene is TRBV4-1, the J gene TRBJ2-3; D remains ambiguous. The germline V and J ends were trimmed by 2 bases and 7 bases, with 10 bases remaining between them. This CDR3 region has 13 residues. CDR1 and CDR2 (germline): MGHRA, YSYEKL.

The chain links TRBV18 to TRBJ2-7; tentatively, D is TRBD2 (6 bases). This CDR3 region has 17 residues. V lost 2 bases, J lost 3 bases, and 20 bases lay in between. Looked up from germline, CDR1 is KGHSH and CDR2 is LQKENI. As DNA, the CDR3 is TGTGCCAGCTCACCAGCGGGAACAGGAATTTATTTCTACGAGCAGTACTTC. Translation gives CASSPAGTGIYFYEQYF.

This clonotype was recorded many times. This chain joins TRBV5-1 and TRBJ2-3; TRBD2 matches 8 bases. The V gene's germline CDR1 is SGHRS and CDR2 YFSETQ. J lost 6 bases, V lost 0 bases, and 9 bases had no gene match. This CDR3 is 16 amino acids long. The CDR3 nucleotides are TGCGCCAGCAGCTTGGCAGGACAGCGGGGGAGTGATACGCAGTATTTT. Residues: CASSLAGQRGSDTQYF.

There are many counts of this clonotype. This chain joins TRBV24-1 and TRBJ2-1, with 8 bases that match TRBD1. CDR1 is KGHDR, CDR2 SFDVKD, per germline. The CDR3 sequence is 16 residues long. V shed 2 bases and J 5 bases; nucleotides not matched to a gene: 7. DNA for the CDR3: TGTGCCACCAGTGATTGGCCAGGGGGCCGGGACAATGAGCAGTTCTTC. Amino acids: CATSDWPGGRDNEQFF.

This clonotype was counted a few times. The chain couples TRBV5-1 to TRBJ2-5; perhaps TRBD1 as D (6 bases). Trimming removed 0 bases at V and 1 base at J, with 22 bases between. The CDR3 runs to 19 residues. Germline assignment: CDR1 SGHRS and CDR2 YFSETQ. The CDR3 here is CASSLGYKAGRGGQETQYF. The DNA for the CDR3 is TGCGCCAGCAGCTTGGGATATAAGGCTGGCAGGGGTGGCCAAGAGACCCAGTACTTC.

The chain combines TRBV3-1 with TRBJ2-5; D uncertain. Trimming pared 4 bases from V and 5 bases from J, leaving 11 bases between. This CDR3 comprises 13 residues. Germline V gives CDR1 LGHDT, CDR2 YNNKEL (reference sequence). DNA for the CDR3: TGTGCCAGCAGCCCAGGAGTTAGGGAGACCCAGTACTTC. Residues: CASSPGVRETQYF.

This clonotype was observed at least ten times. This CDR3 reads CASSVEVRGTDTQYF. CDR3 DNA sequence: TGTGCCAGCAGCGTAGAGGTCCGAGGCACAGATACGCAGTATTTT. The chain recombines TRBV9 with TRBJ2-3; D uncertain. Per the germline V gene, CDR1 is SGDLS and CDR2 is YYNGEE. The V end was cut by 0 bases, the J end by 1 base, with 9 bases between. The CDR3 consists of 15 residues.

The gene calls are TRBV28 and TRBJ2-2; D not resolved. Per the germline V gene, CDR1 is MDHEN and CDR2 is SYDVKM. The V gene lost 10 bases and the J gene lost 0 bases, with 21 bases spanning the gap. CDR3 size: 17 residues. The DNA for the CDR3 is TGTGCCACCAAGTTCCGAGGCCCCCTATCGAACACCGGGGAGCTGTTTTTT. It specifies CATKFRGPLSNTGELFF.

The V gene is TRBV12-3 or TRBV12-4, the J gene TRBJ2-3, with 8 bases that match TRBD1. The CDR3 sequence is 15 residues long. The V and J ends lost 3 bases and 2 bases, in that order; junction bases with no gene match: 4. CDR3 sequence reads: CASSFRGRDTDTQYF. As DNA, the CDR3 is TGTGCCAGCAGTTTCAGGGGGCGCGACACAGATACGCAGTATTTT.

This clonotype was counted at least ten times. The rearrangement uses TRBV10-2 and TRBJ1-1; possibly TRBD1 for D (6 bases). The germline V gene has CDR1 WSHSY and CDR2 SAAADI. There are 15 residues in the CDR3. V lost 9 bases, J lost 1 base, and 18 bases lay in between. The CDR3 is CASTVGGQGNTEAFF. The CDR3 coding sequence is TGCGCCAGTACCGTCGGGGGGCAGGGGAACACTGAAGCTTTCTTT.

The genes are TRBV7-7 and TRBJ2-6; no firm D call. Trimming took 5 bases from V and 3 from J, leaving 2 bases between them. Germline CDR1 and CDR2: SSHAT and FNYEAQ (reference sequence). The CDR3 is made up of 12 amino acids. The CDR3 coding sequence is TGTGCCAGCAGCGATGGGGCCAACGTCCTGACTTTC. This sequence encodes CASSDGANVLTF.

This clonotype has a handful of counts. V is TRBV4-1 and J is TRBJ2-1; a possible D gene is TRBD1 (5 bases). The CDR3 is 14 residues long. Trimming cost V 5 bases and J 7 bases, with 15 bases left between them. CDR1 is MGHRA, CDR2 YSYEKL, per germline. The CDR3 nucleotides are TGCGCCAGCAGCGATCCAGGGTTCAGGAATGAGCAGTTCTTC. Amino acids: CASSDPGFRNEQFF.

The chain uses TRBV5-1 and TRBJ2-7, with D possibly TRBD2 on 6 matching bases. Germline CDR1 is SGHRS and CDR2 is YFSETQ. The ends were cut back, 3 bases at V and 1 base at J, with 11 bases in the middle. This CDR3 has 14 amino acids. CDR3 coding DNA: TGCGCCAGCAGCTCTAGCGTTGGATCCTACGAGCAGTACTTC. This sequence encodes CASSSSVGSYEQYF.

This clonotype was detected many times. The rearrangement links TRBV12-3 or TRBV12-4 to TRBJ2-1; D gene unclear. The V end was cut by 4 bases, the J end by 6 bases, with 10 bases between. The CDR3 consists of 13 residues. The CDR3 here is CASSSGNSNEQFF. Here the CDR3 DNA reads TGTGCCAGCAGTTCTGGAAACAGCAATGAGCAGTTCTTC.

This clonotype was recorded many times. V usage is TRBV12-3 or TRBV12-4 and J usage is TRBJ1-5; D is undetermined. The V and J ends lost 6 bases and 2 bases respectively, with 11 bases between them. The CDR3 is made up of 14 amino acids. The CDR3 protein is CASSQSLGNQPQHF. The DNA of the CDR3 is TGTGCCAGCAGCCAGAGCTTGGGCAATCAGCCCCAGCATTTT.

This chain joins TRBV7-3 and TRBJ1-2, with TRBD1 identical over 9 bases. V was pared by 5 bases and J by 5 bases, with 9 bases of the junction left unmatched. The CDR3 extends over 15 amino acids. Germline V gene data show CDR1 as SGHTA and CDR2 as FQGTGA. The CDR3 is CASSPTGTGIYGYTF. The CDR3 DNA sequence: TGTGCCAGCAGCCCCACCGGGACAGGGATTTATGGCTACACCTTC.

This clonotype was recorded at least ten times. The chain is built from TRBV7-2 and TRBJ2-7; TRBD2 agrees at 10 bases. Germline trimming cut 4 bases from V and 4 bases from J; bases unmatched to any gene: 10. CDR1 and CDR2 from the germline V gene are SGHTA and FQGNSA. This CDR3 has 16 amino acids. The CDR3 reads CASSSRERGGRYEQYF. CDR3 bases: TGTGCCAGCAGCTCCAGGGAGCGGGGGGGCCGGTACGAGCAGTACTTC.

The sample holds many counts of this clonotype. V is TRBV6-6 and J is TRBJ2-7; D is undetermined. Trimming removed 7 bases at V and 2 bases at J, with 9 bases between. This CDR3 spans 12 amino acids. From germline, CDR1 is MNHNY and CDR2 SVGAGI (reference sequence). The CDR3 DNA sequence: TGTGCCAGCATCTCGGAGACCTACGAGCAGTACTTC. Translated: CASISETYEQYF.

This clonotype was detected many times. This chain joins TRBV6-2 or TRBV6-3 and TRBJ2-3, with D maybe TRBD2 (6 bases). V shed 6 bases and J shed 1 base, with 17 bases lying between them. This CDR3 region has 16 residues. Per germline, CDR1 MNHEY and CDR2 SVGEGT. The CDR3 loop reads CASRAVSGLGTDTQYF. DNA of the CDR3: TGTGCCAGCAGGGCCGTAAGCGGGCTGGGCACAGATACGCAGTATTTT.

This clonotype was seen repeatedly, ten times or more. The V gene is TRBV2, the J gene TRBJ1-5; D may be TRBD1 (6 bases). V shed 7 bases and J shed 0 bases, with 13 bases lying between them. Germline V gene sequence: CDR1 SNHLY, CDR2 FYNNEI. This CDR3 has 15 residues. CDR3 coding DNA: TGTGCCAGCACTAGAGGACAGAATAGCAATCAGCCCCAGCATTTT. Protein product: CASTRGQNSNQPQHF.

This clonotype was seen many times. The chain combines TRBV12-3 or TRBV12-4 with TRBJ2-3; 9 bases fit TRBD2. With V trimmed by 5 bases and J by 6 bases, 9 bases remained unmatched. This CDR3 region has 15 residues. The CDR3 loop is CASSPGLASHDTQYF. The CDR3 DNA reads as TGTGCCAGCAGTCCAGGACTAGCGAGTCACGATACGCAGTATTTT.